This passage covers 13 T cell receptor beta chains from one sample sequenced in a study of T cells in women clearing cervical HPV infection. Profiling relied on immunoSEQ multiplex PCR, and the TCRdb table lists in-frame clones only, not all of them. The table for this sample gives about 17,000 clones. The specimen was blood buffy coat. The receptors derive from a woman aged 18 to 75 with a cervical HPV16 infection that either progressed to CIN3+ or cleared (not recorded which).

Of note for this clone: The read finishes 3 residues shy of the CDR3 end, and the germline J gene is used to complete it. The V gene is TRBV4-1, the J gene TRBJ1-2; TRBD1 agrees at 10 bases. The length of the CDR3 is 15 residues. Germline CDR1 and CDR2: MGHRA and YSYEKL. Incomplete CDR3 DNA: TGCGCCAGCAGCCATACTCCCGGGACAGGGGAAGGC. Protein sequence: CASSHTPGTGEG. Given in full, the CDR3 is CASSHTPGTGEGYTF.

CDR3 residues: CASSQVHNEQFF. The CDR3 bases that were read are TGTGCCAGTAGTCAGGTCCACAATGAG. The chain uses TRBV19 and TRBJ2-1; D gene uncertain. The read finishes 3 residues shy of the CDR3 end, and the germline J gene is used to complete it. CDR3 size: 12 residues. The V gene lost 5 bases and the J gene lost 5 bases, with 7 bases spanning the gap. Germline V gene data show CDR1 as LNHDA and CDR2 as SQIVND (reference sequence).

On this clone itself: The CDR3 end falls 3 residues outside the read, so it is completed with the germline J gene. The J gene is TRBJ2-7, the V gene TRBV5-1; maybe TRBD1 (6 bases). Germline V gene sequence: CDR1 SGHRS, CDR2 YFSETQ. CDR3 size: 16 residues. V lost 3 bases to trimming and J lost 3 bases, with 19 bases between them. The CDR3 is CASSSYRTANNYEQYF. The covered CDR3 bases are TGCGCCAGCAGCTCCTATCGGACAGCCAATAACTACGAG.

Concerning this clone itself: From the germline J gene comes the end of the CDR3, since the read stops 3 residues before it. This chain connects TRBV10-2 to TRBJ2-1, with TRBD2 matching over 9 bases. CDR3 length equals 15 residues. The trim removed 7 bases at V and 7 bases at J, leaving 11 bases unmatched. From germline, CDR1 is WSHSY and CDR2 SAAADI. The CDR3 DNA, read in part, is TGCGCCAGCATGGGGCGGAGCGGGAGGCATAATGAG. Translation: CASMGRSGRHNE. In full, the CDR3 is CASMGRSGRHNEQFF.

In the case of this clone: Coverage ceases 3 residues before the CDR3 finishes, and the germline J gene fills in the end. The chain combines TRBV23-1 with TRBJ2-5; 8 bases agree with TRBD2. TRBV23-1 is an ORF, and what it does is uncertain. The CDR3 spans 16 residues. The J segment lost 2 bases and the V segment lost 6 bases, leaving 11 bases of the junction unmatched. CDR3 DNA (partial): TGCGCCAGCAGCCGACCCCCGGGGGGGGAACAAGAGACC. The encoded protein is CASSRPPGGEQET. From start to end, the CDR3 is CASSRPPGGEQETQYF.

Concerning this clone itself: The CDR3 goes on 3 residues after the read ends, and that part is filled in from the germline J gene. The V gene is TRBV7-8, the J gene TRBJ2-1; the D is unclear. CDR3 size: 14 residues. The germline V gene has CDR1 SGHVS and CDR2 FQNEAQ. V was shortened by 6 bases and J by 4 bases, with 13 bases between the two germline ends. The sequenced CDR3 bases are TGTGCCAGCAGTAATTTGAGAGGTTACAATGAG. Translated, it gives CASSNLRGYNE. The full CDR3 sequence reads CASSNLRGYNEQFF. The full variable domain, in which reference TRBV7-8 and TRBJ2-1 provide the parts outside the CDR3, is GAGVSQSPRYKVAKRGQDVALRCDPISGHVSLFWYQQALGQGPEFLTYFQNEAQLDKSGLPSDRFFAERPEGSVSTLKIQRTQQEDSAVYLCASSNLRGYNEQFFGPGTRLTVL.

The part of the CDR3 DNA that was read is TGTGCCAGTAGTACAATCCTCAGGGAATTGGACTATGGC. This codes for CASSTILRELDYG. The entire CDR3 protein is CASSTILRELDYGYTF. The V and J genes are TRBV19 and TRBJ1-2, with D possibly being TRBD1 (5 bases). The read halts 3 residues ahead of the CDR3 end, with the missing end drawn from the germline J gene. The CDR3 sequence is 16 residues long. The V and J ends lost 4 bases and 3 bases respectively, with 18 bases between them. CDR1 and CDR2 from the germline V gene are LNHDA and SQIVND (reference sequence). Together with reference TRBV19 and TRBJ1-2, the CDR3 gives the full variable domain: DGGITQSPKYLFRKEGQNVTLSCEQNLNHDAMYWYRQDPGQGLRLIYYSQIVNDFQKGDIAEGYSVSREKKESFPLTVTSAQKNPTAFYLCASSTILRELDYGYTFGSGTRLTVV.

As concerns this clone: The observed sequence ends 3 residues before the CDR3 terminus, with the missing tail filled in from the germline J gene. The gene calls are TRBV4-2 and TRBJ1-6, with 8 bases fitting TRBD1. The V gene end was trimmed by 1 base and the J gene end by 2 bases; junction bases not matched to a gene: 10. This CDR3 has 19 amino acids. Per germline, CDR1 LGHNA and CDR2 YNFKEQ. CDR3 amino acids: CASSQVRLDRATYNSPLHF. The CDR3 DNA, read in part, is TGTGCCAGCAGCCAAGTTCGCTTGGACAGGGCTACCTATAATTCACCC.

Concerning this clone itself: The read ends 3 residues before the CDR3 terminus; that terminus is restored from the germline J gene. The genes are TRBV18 and TRBJ2-7, with D maybe TRBD1 (6 bases). Germline assignment: CDR1 KGHSH and CDR2 LQKENI. V was cut by 6 bases and J by 6 bases, with 12 bases left in between. The CDR3 spans 12 residues. Partial CDR3 DNA: TGTGCCAGCTCCGATGCAGGGGTCGAG. The encoded protein is CASSDAGVE. The whole CDR3 is CASSDAGVEQYF.

Turning to this clone: The missing CDR3 end, 3 residues past where the read stops, is filled in from the germline J gene. The chain carries TRBV29-1 and TRBJ1-3, with 8 bases matching TRBD1. The CDR3 is 14 amino acids. From germline, CDR1 is SQVTM and CDR2 ANQGSEA. The trim removed 4 bases at V and 4 bases at J, leaving 6 bases unmatched. CDR3 sequence reads: CSVVTGASGNTIYF. CDR3 DNA, as far as it was read: TGCAGCGTTGTGACAGGGGCCTCAGGAAACACC.

About this clone: The read terminates 3 residues ahead of where the CDR3 ends, so the germline J gene completes it. V is TRBV19 and J is TRBJ2-1, with TRBD1 matching over 8 bases. The CDR3 runs to 15 residues. Germline V gene sequence: CDR1 LNHDA, CDR2 SQIVND (reference sequence). With 6 bases clipped from V and 1 base from J, the junction kept 5 bases outside the gene matches. The CDR3 protein is CASSRTGRSYNEQFF. CDR3 DNA (partial): TGTGCCAGTAGCAGGACAGGGAGGTCCTACAATGAG.

Of note for this clone: The read terminates 3 residues ahead of where the CDR3 ends, so the germline J gene completes it. The chain is built from TRBV14 and TRBJ2-7; tentatively, D is TRBD2 (6 bases). Germline loops: CDR1 SGHDN, CDR2 FVKESK. The CDR3 runs 18 residues. V shed 2 bases and J shed 1 base, with 21 bases lying between them. This CDR3 is CASSQFRRGRTFSYEQYF. The CDR3 DNA, read in part, is TGTGCCAGCAGCCAATTCAGGAGGGGCCGAACTTTTTCCTACGAG.

On this clone itself: The read falls 3 residues short of the CDR3 end, and the missing part is taken from the germline J gene. This chain uses TRBV10-3 with TRBJ2-7; D perhaps matches TRBD1 (6 bases). This CDR3 is built from 13 residues. Germline V gives CDR1 ENHRY, CDR2 SYGVKD. With 3 bases removed from V and 5 bases from J, the gap between germline ends came to 11 bases. CDR3 protein: CAISESRDNEQYF. The sequenced part of the CDR3 DNA is TGTGCCATCAGTGAATCCAGGGACAACGAG.